Included here is one T cell receptor (beta chain) sequence, with context. Its antigen is not identified. This entry comes from a study of cytomegalovirus exposure and HLA in healthy donors. Study as a whole: Drawn from HLA-typed donors, tens of millions of unique TCRs were held in an early data release. Study-wide results and limits: V- and J-gene trimming of TCR beta was linked (in a later analysis) to a missense DCLRE1C variant. Presence/absence analyses rested on an assumption that sequencing depth was roughly uniform across donors.

Germline V lookup: CDR1 SGHTA, CDR2 FQGNSA. V was cut by 6 bases and J by 6 bases, with 17 bases left in between. The CDR3 runs to 14 residues. The PCR made use of 60 Vbeta and 13 Jbeta primers. The table came from immunoSEQ multiplex PCR; TCRdb's copy has only in-frame clones and leaves some out. The data show some 270,000 clones, with 80% seen just once and about 0.3% held by the top ten. The source of this sequence is a girl aged 2-10 years in good health and CMV-seronegative. The sample comprised PBMCs. This rearrangement joins TRBV7-2 to TRBJ1-1; D gene uncertain. CDR3: CASRRVLPGAEAFF. The CDR3 nucleotides read TGTGCCAGCAGGAGGGTGTTGCCGGGCGCTGAAGCTTTCTTT.